This T cell receptor (beta chain) was obtained from a study of blood T cell repertoires in COVID-19. Study at large: PBMCs, B-cell-depleted T cells, or T cells provided the cDNA or gDNA that made up the material.

Generated by immunoSEQ multiplex PCR, the TCRdb table keeps only in-frame clones and is missing some. The data hold 150,000 to 200,000 clones, with over 70% observed a single time. V was shortened by 1 base and J by 4 bases, with 16 bases between the two germline ends. Germline assignment: CDR1 LGHNA and CDR2 YNFKEQ. The CDR3 has 16 residues. The sequencing sample was made of peripheral blood. The chain couples TRBV4-2 to TRBJ1-2; tentative D call: TRBD1 (6 bases). The TCR comes from a man in his sixties or seventies with acute or convalescent COVID-19. The CDR3 spells CASSQGQVGAGYGYTF. CDR3 DNA sequence: TGTGCCAGCAGCCAAGGGCAAGTGGGGGCGGGCTATGGCTACACCTTC.